Detailed here is one T cell receptor (beta chain). Its antigen is undetermined. These data come from a study of T cell responses to AZD1222 COVID-19 vaccine. Whole-study findings and limits: White British donors predominated, females outnumbered males, and clonal diversity was possibly underestimated.

The repertoire was sequenced with immunoSEQ multiplex PCR; TCRdb's copy has only in-frame clones and lacks some. The table shows 50,000 to 70,000 clones, with 86% occurring only once. The CDR3 runs 15 residues. The chain joins TRBV12-1 to TRBJ2-5; the D segment call TRBD2 is taken from the table without a DNA check. TRBV12-1 is termed a pseudogene. The sequence derives from an adult who received the AZD1222 COVID-19 vaccine. The starting material was peripheral blood, obtained 28 days after the second AZD1222 dose. CDR3 sequence (DNA): TGTGCCAGCAGCTTGTCTGAACTAGCGGGGGGTGGTCCGTACTTC. Its translation: CASSLSELAGGGPYF.